These 10 T cell receptor beta chains share one sample of origin, sequenced in a study of blood T cell repertoires in COVID-19. The repertoire was sequenced with immunoSEQ multiplex PCR; TCRdb's copy has only in-frame clones and lacks some. Counted here are fewer than 50,000 clones, less than 70% occurring once; the ten biggest clones make up 6.2%. The sample consisted of peripheral blood. The receptors stem from a man older than 75 with acute or convalescent COVID-19.

As DNA, the CDR3 is TGTGCCTGGAGTGTCGGACAGGGGGGCAGAAACACCATATATTTT. Protein product: CAWSVGQGGRNTIYF. The V call is TRBV30, the J call TRBJ1-3, with 10 bases aligning to TRBD1. The length of the CDR3 is 15 residues. V gave up 0 bases and J gave up 5 bases; unmatched junction bases: 4. Germline V gene lookup returns CDR1 GTSNPN and CDR2 SVGIG (reference sequence).

This chain links TRBV5-4 with TRBJ1-4; 7 bases are shared with TRBD1. The CDR3 consists of 15 residues. J gave up 6 bases and V 3 bases, and 8 bases lay outside the gene matches. CDR1 is SGHNT and CDR2 is YYREEE in the germline V gene (reference sequence). The CDR3: CASSSRQGTDEKLFF. The CDR3 nucleotides are TGTGCCAGCAGCTCTAGACAGGGCACGGATGAAAAACTGTTTTTT.

V usage is TRBV29-1 and J usage is TRBJ2-7, with 8 bases that match TRBD1. Germline V gives CDR1 SQVTM, CDR2 ANQGSEA. CDR3 length equals 15 residues. Trimming at V came to 8 bases and at J to 5 bases, leaving 17 bases not matched to a gene. The CDR3 here is CSFTGGRQGFDEQYF. CDR3 nucleotides: TGCAGCTTTACGGGTGGGCGACAGGGGTTTGACGAGCAGTACTTC.

The rearrangement joins TRBV5-1 to TRBJ2-7; 10 positions match TRBD2. V dropped 4 bases and J dropped 0; count of bases not matched to a gene: 1. Germline CDR1 reads SGHRS; CDR2 reads YFSETQ. The CDR3 has 14 residues. In DNA form, the CDR3 reads TGCGCCAGCAGCCCTAGCGGGAGCTCCTACGAGCAGTACTTC. Translating gives CASSPSGSSYEQYF.

This clone was seen a handful of times. The chain recombines TRBV29-1 with TRBJ1-1; D might be TRBD1 (6 bases). The V end was cut by 4 bases, the J end by 4 bases, with 13 bases between. The V gene's germline CDR1 is SQVTM and CDR2 ANQGSEA. The CDR3 is 13 residues long. CDR3 in amino acids: CSVVSVGGTEAFF. In nucleotides, the CDR3 is TGCAGCGTTGTGAGTGTAGGGGGCACTGAAGCTTTCTTT.

V gene TRBV30 combines with J gene TRBJ2-1, with 13 bases lining up with TRBD2. Germline CDR1 and CDR2: GTSNPN and SVGIG (reference sequence). This CDR3 contains 13 residues. The trim removed 1 base at V and 13 bases at J, leaving 4 bases unmatched. The CDR3 sequence is CAWSAGLAGDQFF. The CDR3 DNA follows: TGTGCCTGGAGTGCAGGACTAGCGGGGGATCAGTTCTTC.

The chain has TRBV28 and TRBJ1-1; 7 bases fit TRBD1. The CDR3 extends over 18 amino acids. Trimming cost V 1 base and J 1 base; bases outside gene matches: 12. Per the germline V gene, CDR1 is MDHEN and CDR2 is SYDVKM. CDR3 protein: CASSLYRTGGLRNTEAFF. Here the CDR3 DNA reads TGTGCCAGCAGTTTATATCGGACAGGAGGTCTAAGGAACACTGAAGCTTTCTTT. Based on the CDR3 plus reference TRBV28 and TRBJ1-1, the full variable domain is DVKVTQSSRYLVKRTGEKVFLECVQDMDHENMFWYRQDPGLGLRLIYFSYDVKMKEKGDIPEGYSVSREKKERFSLILESASTNQTSMYLCASSLYRTGGLRNTEAFFGQGTRLTVV.

The chain joins TRBV4-1 to TRBJ1-3; no definite D call. Germline CDR1 MGHRA, CDR2 YSYEKL. CDR3 length: 15 amino acids. V lost 4 bases, J lost 4 bases, and 14 bases lay in between. CDR3 sequence: CASSPTGVEGNTIYF. The CDR3 DNA follows: TGCGCCAGCAGCCCTACGGGAGTGGAGGGAAACACCATATATTTT.

The chain recombines TRBV6-5 with TRBJ1-1; unclear D gene. The V end lost 1 base, the J end lost 1 base, and 7 bases lay between the germline ends. In germline, CDR1 is MNHEY, CDR2 SVGAGI. CDR3 size: 14 residues. CDR3 coding DNA: TGTGCCAGCAGTTACTATAACAGGAACACTGAAGCTTTCTTT. Amino acids: CASSYYNRNTEAFF.

V and J are TRBV11-1 and TRBJ2-7; 7 bases agree with TRBD1. Germline-derived CDR1 and CDR2 are SGHAT and FQDESV (reference sequence). CDR3 length equals 14 residues. Losses at the gene ends were 5 bases for V and 0 bases for J; bases not matched to a gene: 4. DNA for the CDR3: TGTGCCAGCAGCCCTGACAGGGCCTCCTACGAGCAGTACTTC. It is translated as CASSPDRASYEQYF.